Listed here are 9 T cell receptor beta chains from one sample, sequenced in a study of blood T cell repertoires in COVID-19 (dated by TCRdb to between 2020 and 2021). Libraries were constructed by the immunoSEQ multiplex PCR assay. In its TCRdb copy, this immuneACCESS table keeps in-frame sequences only and misses some clones. Where compared with another copy, unresolved V genes explain less than half of these, and the others have no known cause. Counted in this sample were 450,000 or so clones; 85% to 90% of them appeared once. Clones ranked in the top ten supply 0.7% to 0.85% of the sample. The specimen sequenced was peripheral blood. Source of these receptors: a man aged 18 to 30 with COVID-19, enrolled during active disease.

This clone was seen a handful of times. The chain employs TRBV7-9 and TRBJ2-1, with D possibly being TRBD1 (5 bases). Germline V gives CDR1 SEHNR, CDR2 FQNEAQ (reference sequence). The CDR3 runs to 16 residues. V dropped 4 bases and J dropped 0 bases, with 13 bases sitting between them. The DNA for the CDR3 is TGTGCCAGCAGCTCAGGGCGGTTCAGCTCCTACAATGAGCAGTTCTTC. Its translation: CASSSGRFSSYNEQFF.

The chain recombines TRBV2 with TRBJ2-2; D perhaps matches TRBD1 (7 bases). CDR1 is SNHLY and CDR2 is FYNNEI in the germline V gene. CDR3 length equals 15 residues. The V end lost 7 bases, the J end lost 7 bases, and 19 bases lay between the germline ends. DNA for the CDR3: TGTGCCAGCACTTCAAGACAGGGAGGAGGCGGGGAGCTGTTTTTT. Translated: CASTSRQGGGGELFF.

The rearrangement joins TRBV11-2 to TRBJ2-7, with TRBD2 identical over 9 bases. CDR1 is SGHAT and CDR2 is FQNNGV in the germline V gene. The CDR3 runs to 15 residues. The J segment lost 3 bases and the V segment lost 5 bases, leaving 8 bases of the junction unmatched. CDR3 region: CASSQTGTSIYEQYF. CDR3 bases: TGTGCCAGCAGCCAGACCGGGACTAGCATCTACGAGCAGTACTTC.

The CDR3 loop is CASSLLGEGGYTF. CDR3 nucleotide sequence: TGCGCCAGCAGCTTGTTAGGGGAGGGTGGCTACACCTTC. The chain links TRBV5-1 to TRBJ1-2; tentative D call: TRBD1 (5 bases). V lost 1 base to trimming and J lost 7 bases, with 11 bases between them. Germline loops: CDR1 SGHRS, CDR2 YFSETQ. The CDR3 has 13 residues. The full variable domain, rest sourced from reference TRBV5-1 and TRBJ1-2, is KAGVTQTPRYLIKTRGQQVTLSCSPISGHRSVSWYQQTPGQGLQFLFEYFSETQRNKGNFPGRFSGRQFSNSRSEMNVSTLELGDSALYLCASSLLGEGGYTFGSGTRLTVV.

The chain has TRBV15 and TRBJ2-5; 9 nucleotides match TRBD2. Germline trimming cut 1 base from V and 5 bases from J; bases unmatched to any gene: 8. This CDR3 comprises 16 residues. Germline CDR1 and CDR2: LNHNV and YYDKDF (reference sequence). CDR3 sequence: CATSRGAGGPPETQYF. In nucleotides, the CDR3 is TGTGCCACCAGCAGAGGGGCGGGAGGGCCACCGGAGACCCAGTACTTC.

The sample holds a few counts of this clone. The J gene is TRBJ2-5, the V gene TRBV30; 8 nucleotides align to TRBD2. CDR3 length equals 13 residues. V shed 2 bases and J 5 bases; nucleotides not matched to a gene: 4. The germline gives CDR1 GTSNPN, CDR2 SVGIG (reference sequence). The chain's CDR3 is CAWSRGGVETQYF. In DNA form, the CDR3 reads TGTGCCTGGAGTCGGGGGGGTGTGGAGACCCAGTACTTC.

This clone showed up just once. The chain recombines TRBV4-2 with TRBJ1-4, with 7 positions matching TRBD1. The germline gives CDR1 LGHNA, CDR2 YNFKEQ. V was clipped by 2 bases and J by 4 bases; unmatched bases: 4. The CDR3 totals 15 residues. CDR3 in DNA: TGTGCCAGCAGCCAATTTCGACAGGGTAATGAAAAACTGTTTTTT. Amino acid sequence: CASSQFRQGNEKLFF.

This rearrangement joins TRBV19 to TRBJ2-1; 7 bases align to TRBD1. CDR1 and CDR2 (germline): LNHDA, SQIVND (reference sequence). J gave up 6 bases and V 10 bases, and 12 bases lay outside the gene matches. This CDR3 is 14 amino acids long. CDR3 in amino acids: CATSKGQERNEQFF. The CDR3 DNA reads TGTGCCACCAGCAAAGGACAGGAACGCAATGAGCAGTTCTTC.

This chain uses TRBV7-9 with TRBJ2-7; D call uncertain. The CDR3 runs to 13 residues. CDR1 and CDR2 (germline): SEHNR, FQNEAQ (reference sequence). Trimming took off 1 base at V and 6 bases at J, with 10 bases between the two ends. Here the CDR3 reads CASSLDVWPEQYF. The CDR3 nucleotides read TGTGCCAGCAGCTTAGATGTCTGGCCCGAGCAGTACTTC.